Presented here are 5 T cell receptor beta chains from one specimen sequenced in a study of beta chain features in type 1 diabetes. General observations from the study: In all four CD4+ subsets, TCRB CDR3 length was significantly, moderately reduced in type 1 diabetes.

Sequenced material consisted of expressed TCRB transcripts (all of the isolated RNA was reverse transcribed). Only in-frame clones appear in the TCRdb table, and some are missing; sequencing was by immunoSEQ multiplex PCR. Among about 710,000 clones listed, roughly 13% were seen once. No antigens are known for them. Material for sequencing was naive CD4+ T cells from blood. The receptors shown here come from a man in his late teens or twenties with type 1 diabetes.

There are a few counts of this clone. Here the CDR3 reads CATLTLSSPLHF. The CDR3 region has the DNA TGTGCCACCCTGACCCTTAGTTCACCCCTCCACTTT. The chain employs TRBV28 and TRBJ1-6; no clear D gene. V dropped 10 bases and J dropped 9 bases, with 13 bases sitting between them. CDR3 length equals 12 residues. Per germline, CDR1 MDHEN and CDR2 SYDVKM.

CDR3 sequence: CASSLWKSHEQYF. The CDR3 coding sequence is TGTGCCAGCAGCTTGTGGAAGTCTCACGAGCAGTACTTC. This sequence joins TRBV7-9 and TRBJ2-7; D call uncertain. V was shortened by 3 bases and J by 5 bases, with 11 bases between the two germline ends. This CDR3 has 13 residues. Germline V gene lookup returns CDR1 SEHNR and CDR2 FQNEAQ (reference sequence).

The sample holds a few counts of this clone. The chain combines TRBV9 with TRBJ1-1; D is ambiguous. Per germline, CDR1 SGDLS and CDR2 YYNGEE. The V end was cut by 4 bases, the J end by 3 bases, with 13 bases between. This CDR3 region has 14 residues. The DNA of the CDR3 is TGTGCCAGCAGCCCTCTCCCAAGGGACACTGAAGCTTTCTTT. Amino acid sequence: CASSPLPRDTEAFF.

The table lists this clone with a few counts. The chain has TRBV30 and TRBJ2-7, with a possible D match to TRBD1 (6 bases). Trimming stripped 2 bases from V and 4 bases from J, with 15 bases between. Germline assignment: CDR1 GTSNPN and CDR2 SVGIG (reference sequence). The CDR3 covers 14 residues. The DNA for the CDR3 is TGTGCCTGGAGTACACAGGGTAAGAGTTACGAGCAGTACTTC. The encoded protein is CAWSTQGKSYEQYF.

CDR3 coding DNA: TGTGCCAGCAGCTTAGATAGGGGGTTTGAACAGCCCCAGCATTTT. It codes for CASSLDRGFEQPQHF. The V and J genes are TRBV7-2 and TRBJ1-5; TRBD1 might be the D (6 bases). The CDR3 consists of 15 residues. Per germline, CDR1 SGHTA and CDR2 FQGNSA. The V and J ends lost 1 base and 7 bases respectively, with 14 bases between them.